Presented here are 27 T cell receptor beta chains from one specimen sequenced in a study of response to subunit inactivated influenza vaccine. TCRdb re-called the RT-PCR reads with MiXCR, one entry per CDR3 protein. The repertoire holds approximately 520,000 distinct CDR3 sequences, with 16% as singletons. The source material was CD4+ T cells sorted from PBMCs, sampled around 25 months after vaccination. The receptor set was obtained from a man in his fifties or sixties who received an inactivated influenza vaccine.

The chain employs TRBV7-3 and TRBJ2-5; D gene uncertain. Per the germline V gene, CDR1 is SGHTA and CDR2 is FQGTGA. V lost 0 bases and J lost 6, with 11 bases in between. The CDR3 consists of 14 residues. The CDR3 DNA follows: TGTGCCAGCAGCTTAACCCTAACGTCGAAGACCCAGTACTTC. This translates into CASSLTLTSKTQYF. Filled out from reference TRBV7-3 and TRBJ2-5, the complete variable domain reads GAGVSQTPSNKVTEKGKYVELRCDPISGHTALYWYRQSLGQGPEFLIYFQGTGAADDSGLPNDRFFAVRPEGSVSTLKIQRTERGDSAVYLCASSLTLTSKTQYFGPGTRLLVL.

This clonotype appeared a few times. The J gene is TRBJ2-2, the V gene TRBV7-8; no clear D gene. The CDR3 extends over 17 amino acids. Germline lookup yields CDR1 SGHVS and CDR2 FQNEAQ. V was clipped by 5 bases and J by 7 bases, with 23 bases between them. Written as DNA, the CDR3 is TGTGCCAGCAGCGGCCGGACGGTTCCCCTAGTGGACGGGGAGCTGTTTTTT. Translated, it gives CASSGRTVPLVDGELFF. The complete variable domain, with remaining parts taken from reference TRBV7-8 and TRBJ2-2, reads GAGVSQSPRYKVAKRGQDVALRCDPISGHVSLFWYQQALGQGPEFLTYFQNEAQLDKSGLPSDRFFAERPEGSVSTLKIQRTQQEDSAVYLCASSGRTVPLVDGELFFGEGSRLTVL.

This clonotype was observed a handful of times. The chain is built from TRBV19 and TRBJ2-1, with 9 bases aligning to TRBD1. The trim removed 5 bases at V and 1 base at J, leaving 3 bases unmatched. CDR1 is LNHDA and CDR2 is SQIVND in the germline V gene (reference sequence). The CDR3 length is 15 residues. The CDR3 region is CASSADRGSYNEQFF. CDR3 nucleotide sequence: TGTGCCAGTAGTGCGGACAGGGGTTCCTACAATGAGCAGTTCTTC.

This clonotype was seen a few times. V usage is TRBV20-1 and J usage is TRBJ2-1; 10 positions match TRBD2. CDR3 size: 16 residues. The germline gives CDR1 DFQATT, CDR2 SNEGSKA (reference sequence). V was pared by 5 bases and J by 8 bases, with 15 bases of the junction left unmatched. CDR3 nucleotide sequence: TGCAGTGCTGAAGGGGCTAGCGGGAGTCTGGGGGATGAGCAGTTCTTC. Encoded protein: CSAEGASGSLGDEQFF.

This clonotype occurred a few times. The chain recombines TRBV10-3 with TRBJ1-6; D may be TRBD1 (5 bases). The V and J ends lost 3 bases and 14 bases respectively, with 11 bases between them. CDR3 size: 12 residues. Germline CDR1 is ENHRY and CDR2 is SYGVKD. For the CDR3, the DNA is TGTGCCATCAGTGACGGGACCTGGTCCCTCCACTTT. Amino acid sequence: CAISDGTWSLHF.

This clonotype has only a few counts. The V gene is TRBV7-2, the J gene TRBJ2-7, with D tentatively TRBD1 (6 bases). CDR3 length: 14 amino acids. The germline CDR1 and CDR2 sequences are SGHTA and FQGNSA. V gave up 5 bases and J gave up 3 bases, with 14 bases separating them. The CDR3 sequence is CASSPWGQLYEQYF. The CDR3 DNA follows: TGTGCCAGCAGCCCCTGGGGGCAGCTCTACGAGCAGTACTTC.

CDR3 nucleotides: TGTGCCAGCAGCTTAGGGCTGGGCCTAGCAGCTAGCACAGATACGCAGTATTTT. Encoded protein: CASSLGLGLAASTDTQYF. The chain joins TRBV7-2 to TRBJ2-3, with a tentative D call TRBD2 (5 bases). V was clipped by 1 base and J by 0 bases, with 17 bases between them. The germline V gene has CDR1 SGHTA and CDR2 FQGNSA. This CDR3 comprises 18 residues.

J is TRBJ2-7 and V is TRBV20-1; 10 nucleotides match TRBD2. The CDR3 is 14 amino acids. The V gene end was trimmed by 3 bases and the J gene end by 6 bases; junction bases not matched to a gene: 8. Germline lookup yields CDR1 DFQATT and CDR2 SNEGSKA (reference sequence). The CDR3 here is CSASVASGSSEQYF. The CDR3 DNA sequence: TGCAGTGCTAGCGTGGCTAGCGGGAGTTCCGAGCAGTACTTC.

This clonotype was found a few times. The gene calls are TRBV20-1 and TRBJ2-3; TRBD2 matches 8 bases. The CDR3 length is 15 residues. The V segment lost 3 bases and the J segment 0 bases; nucleotides outside the gene matches: 5. From germline, CDR1 is DFQATT and CDR2 SNEGSKA (reference sequence). The CDR3 reads CSASNPSGSTDTQYF. The CDR3 nucleotides read TGCAGTGCTAGTAACCCTAGCGGGAGCACAGATACGCAGTATTTT.

CDR3 nucleotide sequence: TGCGCCAGCAGCCCGCGTTGGGCCCCGCTAGAGACCCAGTACTTC. Its translation: CASSPRWAPLETQYF. The V call is TRBV4-1, the J call TRBJ2-5; D uncertain. With 4 bases removed from V and 4 bases from J, the gap between germline ends came to 16 bases. The CDR3 is 15 residues long. Germline-derived CDR1 and CDR2 are MGHRA and YSYEKL.

This clonotype has just one count. V is TRBV5-1 and J is TRBJ2-3; TRBD2 might be the D (5 bases). Germline CDR1 reads SGHRS; CDR2 reads YFSETQ. This CDR3 is 14 amino acids long. V lost 0 bases to trimming and J lost 6 bases, with 11 bases between them. This CDR3 is CASSLASSRDTQYF. The CDR3 DNA reads TGCGCCAGCAGCTTGGCCTCTAGCAGGGATACGCAGTATTTT.

This sequence joins TRBV12-3 or TRBV12-4 and TRBJ2-2, with D maybe TRBD2 (5 bases). V gave up 2 bases and J gave up 4 bases, with 20 bases separating them. This CDR3 has 18 residues. This CDR3 is CASSLTAAANIFTGELFF. CDR3 coding DNA: TGTGCCAGCAGTTTAACGGCAGCGGCCAATATATTCACCGGGGAGCTGTTTTTT.

This clonotype was counted a few times. The chain joins TRBV5-4 to TRBJ2-1; 14 nucleotides match TRBD2. The CDR3 is 16 residues long. Germline V CDR1 and CDR2: SGHNT, YYREEE (reference sequence). The trim removed 3 bases at V and 7 bases at J, leaving 6 bases unmatched. The CDR3 region has the DNA TGTGCCAGCAGCTCCTCGACTAGCGGGAGGGCTAATGAGCAGTTCTTC. Protein sequence: CASSSSTSGRANEQFF.

The chain combines TRBV28 with TRBJ2-5; tentatively, D is TRBD1 (6 bases). This CDR3 contains 14 residues. Germline assignment: CDR1 MDHEN and CDR2 SYDVKM. Trimming shortened V by 2 bases and J by 7 bases, and 14 bases separated the two germline ends. The CDR3 loop is CASSLVRGLVTQYF. CDR3 DNA sequence: TGTGCCAGCAGTTTAGTTAGGGGGTTAGTGACCCAGTACTTC. The full variable domain, in which reference TRBV28 and TRBJ2-5 provide the parts outside the CDR3, is DVKVTQSSRYLVKRTGEKVFLECVQDMDHENMFWYRQDPGLGLRLIYFSYDVKMKEKGDIPEGYSVSREKKERFSLILESASTNQTSMYLCASSLVRGLVTQYFGPGTRLLVL.

The genes are TRBV4-3 and TRBJ2-7; D is unclear. V shed 0 bases and J shed 3 bases, with 9 bases lying between them. This CDR3 is built from 14 residues. The germline V gene encodes CDR1 LGHNA and CDR2 YSLEER. The CDR3 is CASSQEVQVYEQYF. In nucleotides, the CDR3 is TGCGCCAGCAGCCAAGAGGTCCAAGTCTACGAGCAGTACTTC.

This clonotype occurred once. The chain has TRBV7-2 and TRBJ2-1; 9 bases are shared with TRBD1. The CDR3 covers 15 residues. Germline V gene sequence: CDR1 SGHTA, CDR2 FQGNSA. The V and J ends lost 6 bases and 6 bases, in that order; junction bases with no gene match: 9. In DNA, the CDR3 is TGTGCCAGCAGAGAACCGGGACAGGGTCGCAATGAGCAGTTCTTC. Protein sequence: CASREPGQGRNEQFF. The full variable domain, its missing parts supplied by reference TRBV7-2 and TRBJ2-1, is GAGVSQSPSNKVTEKGKDVELRCDPISGHTALYWYRQSLGQGLEFLIYFQGNSAPDKSGLPSDRFSAERTGGSVSTLTIQRTQQEDSAVYLCASREPGQGRNEQFFGPGTRLTVL.

This chain connects TRBV20-1 to TRBJ1-5; 12 nucleotides line up with TRBD1. The germline V gene has CDR1 DFQATT and CDR2 SNEGSKA (reference sequence). V lost 6 bases, J lost 6 bases, and 9 bases stayed unmatched. The CDR3 runs to 15 residues. Here the CDR3 DNA reads TGCAGTGCAATTCCCGGGACAGGGGGCGGTCAGCCCCAGCATTTT. Amino acid sequence: CSAIPGTGGGQPQHF.

Only a few counts were recorded for this clonotype. This chain uses TRBV18 with TRBJ1-1, with D unclear. The CDR3 spans 12 residues. The V end lost 2 bases, the J end lost 4 bases, and 5 bases lay between the germline ends. CDR1 is KGHSH, CDR2 LQKENI, per germline. CDR3 sequence (DNA): TGTGCCAGCTCACCAGGGTTCACTGAAGCTTTCTTT. As protein: CASSPGFTEAFF.

This clonotype was observed many times. The V and J genes are TRBV6-2 or TRBV6-3 and TRBJ2-1; 7 bases match TRBD1. The CDR3 is 15 amino acids. Germline V CDR1 and CDR2: MNHEY, SVGEGT. Trimming cost V 6 bases and J 0 bases; bases outside gene matches: 5. Here the CDR3 DNA reads TGTGCCAGCAGCGACAGGGCCTACTCCTACAATGAGCAGTTCTTC. Translation gives CASSDRAYSYNEQFF.

In its sample, this clonotype was seen once. The chain recombines TRBV10-3 with TRBJ2-7; 10 positions agree with TRBD1. The J segment lost 7 bases and the V segment lost 7 bases, leaving 10 bases of the junction unmatched. Germline values: CDR1 ENHRY, CDR2 SYGVKD. The CDR3 is made up of 14 amino acids. This CDR3 is CAIIMTGGPMEQYF. In DNA, the CDR3 is TGTGCCATCATAATGACAGGGGGCCCTATGGAGCAGTACTTC.

The chain has TRBV5-1 and TRBJ2-5; maybe TRBD2 (5 bases). V lost 4 bases and J 3 bases, leaving 10 bases between the germline ends. Germline CDR1 and CDR2: SGHRS and YFSETQ. This CDR3 has 13 residues. CDR3 sequence (DNA): TGCGCCAGCAGCGCGGGCTCGGAAGAGACCCAGTACTTC. Its translation is CASSAGSEETQYF.

The V and J genes are TRBV7-2 and TRBJ2-5; perhaps TRBD1 as D (6 bases). Germline assignment: CDR1 SGHTA and CDR2 FQGNSA. The V and J ends lost 5 bases and 2 bases respectively, with 15 bases between them. The CDR3 spans 15 residues. In DNA form, the CDR3 reads TGTGCCAGCAGCCGCCCTGGGACATCTCAAGAGACCCAGTACTTC. This translates into CASSRPGTSQETQYF.

This clonotype has a handful of counts. The chain is built from TRBV29-1 and TRBJ2-5; TRBD1 agrees at 8 bases. The CDR3 covers 12 residues. J gave up 4 bases and V 7 bases, and 5 bases lay outside the gene matches. CDR1 and CDR2 (germline): SQVTM, ANQGSEA. CDR3: CSGGQGSETQYF. The DNA of the CDR3 is TGCAGCGGTGGACAGGGCTCAGAGACCCAGTACTTC.

The J gene is TRBJ2-2, the V gene TRBV27; 13 bases fit TRBD2. This CDR3 has 17 amino acids. After removal of 3 bases from V and 4 bases from J, the junction contained 5 bases not matched to a gene. Germline CDR1 reads MNHEY; CDR2 reads SMNVEV (reference sequence). DNA for the CDR3: TGTGCCAGCAGTTTCAGACTAGCGGGAGGCCCCACCGGGGAGCTGTTTTTT. Amino acid sequence: CASSFRLAGGPTGELFF.

This clonotype appeared a few times. The chain employs TRBV20-1 and TRBJ1-4, with 8 nucleotides matching TRBD1. J was trimmed by 8 bases and V by 6 bases; bases with no gene match: 8. The germline V gene has CDR1 DFQATT and CDR2 SNEGSKA (reference sequence). The CDR3 is 13 amino acids. The chain's CDR3 is CSAKTGAKEKLFF. CDR3 bases: TGCAGTGCCAAGACAGGGGCAAAGGAAAAACTGTTTTTT.

This clonotype was counted ten times or more. The CDR3 spells CASSLQSNYGYTF. DNA of the CDR3: TGTGCCAGCAGCCTACAGAGTAACTATGGCTACACCTTC. This chain uses TRBV3-1 with TRBJ1-2, with no clear D. V was pared by 4 bases and J by 1 base, with 7 bases between. From germline, CDR1 is LGHDT and CDR2 YNNKEL (reference sequence). The CDR3 covers 13 residues.

J is TRBJ1-5 and V is TRBV20-1; D uncertain. Trimming removed 4 bases at V and 0 bases at J, with 7 bases between. Germline V gene lookup returns CDR1 DFQATT and CDR2 SNEGSKA (reference sequence). The CDR3 covers 13 residues. The CDR3 bases are TGCAGTGCTAAGCACGATAGCAATCAGCCCCAGCATTTT. As protein: CSAKHDSNQPQHF.